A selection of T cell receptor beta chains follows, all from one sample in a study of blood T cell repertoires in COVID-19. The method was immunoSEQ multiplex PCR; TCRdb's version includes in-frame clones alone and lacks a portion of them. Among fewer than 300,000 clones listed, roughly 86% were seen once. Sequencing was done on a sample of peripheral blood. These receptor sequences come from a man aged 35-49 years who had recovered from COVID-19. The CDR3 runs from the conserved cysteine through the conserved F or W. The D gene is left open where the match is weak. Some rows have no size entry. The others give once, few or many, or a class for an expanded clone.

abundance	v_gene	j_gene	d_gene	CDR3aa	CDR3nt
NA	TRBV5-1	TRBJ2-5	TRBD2	CASSLAGRGSRETQYF	TGCGCCAGCAGCTTGGCGGGGAGGGGCTCCAGGGAGACCCAGTACTTC
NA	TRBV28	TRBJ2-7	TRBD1	CASSYFAGTAYEQYF	TGTGCCAGCAGTTACTTCGCCGGGACAGCCTACGAGCAGTACTTC
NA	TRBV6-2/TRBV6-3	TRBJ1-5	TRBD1	CASSQGGESQPQHF	TGTGCCAGCAGTCAGGGGGGAGAATCTCAGCCCCAGCATTTT
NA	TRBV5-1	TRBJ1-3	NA	CASSLRIGEVRHF	TGCGCCAGCAGCCTGAGAATCGGGGAGGTTCGCCATTTT
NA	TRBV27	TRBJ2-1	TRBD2	CASSFVAGGGEQFF	TGTGCCAGCAGTTTCGTAGCGGGAGGGGGTGAGCAGTTCTTC
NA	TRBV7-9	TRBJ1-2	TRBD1	CASSRDSSNYGYTF	TGTGCCAGCAGTCGGGACAGCTCTAACTATGGCTACACCTTC
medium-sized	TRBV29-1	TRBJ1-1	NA	CSVEAENRNTEAFF	TGCAGCGTTGAGGCTGAGAACAGGAACACTGAAGCTTTCTTT
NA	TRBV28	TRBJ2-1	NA	CASSSISEHEQFF	TGTGCCAGCAGTTCGATTAGCGAGCATGAGCAGTTCTTC
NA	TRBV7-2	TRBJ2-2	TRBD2	CASREREVNTGELFF	TGTGCCAGCAGGGAGCGGGAGGTGAACACCGGGGAGCTGTTTTTT
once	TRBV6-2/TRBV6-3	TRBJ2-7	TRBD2	CASSYSPSGGPYEQYF	TGTGCCAGCAGTTACTCGCCTAGCGGGGGGCCCTACGAGCAGTACTTC
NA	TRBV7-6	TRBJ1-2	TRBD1	CASSPGRGLRYGYTF	TGTGCCAGCAGCCCCGGGAGGGGGCTACGCTATGGCTACACCTTC
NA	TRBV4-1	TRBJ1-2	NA	CASSQDRDTYYGYTF	TGCGCCAGCAGCCAAGATCGGGACACCTACTATGGCTACACCTTC
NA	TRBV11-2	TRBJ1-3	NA	CASSLDWQVLSGNTIYF	TGTGCCAGCAGCTTAGACTGGCAGGTTCTCTCTGGAAACACCATATATTTT
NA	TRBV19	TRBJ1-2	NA	CASSSLGTPRLYGYTF	TGTGCCAGTAGTTCCCTCGGGACTCCGAGGCTCTATGGCTACACCTTC
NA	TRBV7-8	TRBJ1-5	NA	CASSLAGRGGDQPQHF	TGTGCCAGCAGCTTAGCGGGAAGGGGAGGCGATCAGCCCCAGCATTTT
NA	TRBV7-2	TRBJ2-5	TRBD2	CASSLHPGLAEETQYF	TGTGCCAGCAGCTTGCACCCGGGACTAGCTGAAGAGACCCAGTACTTC
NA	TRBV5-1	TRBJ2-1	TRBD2	CASSFIAGVPYNEQFF	TGCGCCAGCAGCTTTATAGCGGGGGTTCCCTACAATGAGCAGTTCTTC
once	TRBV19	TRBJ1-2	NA	CASSIDGVTQRGYTF	TGTGCCAGTAGTATAGACGGGGTAACGCAGAGAGGCTACACCTTC
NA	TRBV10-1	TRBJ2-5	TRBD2	CASSEVVTSGRETQYF	TGCGCCAGCAGTGAAGTCGTGACTAGCGGGAGAGAGACCCAGTACTTC
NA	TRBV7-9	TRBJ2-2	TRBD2	CASSLPGAGGNTGELFF	TGTGCCAGCAGCTTACCTGGAGCGGGGGGGAACACCGGGGAGCTGTTTTTT
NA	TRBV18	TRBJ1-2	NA	CASSTRGNDYGYTF	TGTGCCAGCTCGACCCGGGGGAACGACTATGGCTACACCTTC
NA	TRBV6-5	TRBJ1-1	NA	CASSGEGTEAFF	TGTGCCAGCTCCGGGGAGGGCACTGAAGCTTTCTTT
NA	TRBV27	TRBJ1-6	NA	CASSHRIEAGSSYNSPLHF	TGTGCCAGCAGCCACCGGATAGAGGCGGGGAGCTCCTATAATTCACCCCTCCACTTT
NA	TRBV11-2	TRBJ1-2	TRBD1	CASSPSGQGREGYTF	TGTGCCAGCAGCCCATCGGGACAGGGGCGAGAGGGCTACACCTTC
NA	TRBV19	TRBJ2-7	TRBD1	CASALKGATSSYEQYF	TGTGCCAGTGCTTTGAAGGGGGCGACGAGCTCCTACGAGCAGTACTTC
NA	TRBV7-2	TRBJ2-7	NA	CASSLAATPEQYF	TGTGCCAGCAGCTTAGCGGCAACCCCCGAGCAGTACTTC
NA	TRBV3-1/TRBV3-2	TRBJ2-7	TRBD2	CASSQDPGLAGFDYEQYF	TGTGCCAGCAGCCAAGACCCCGGACTAGCGGGATTTGACTACGAGCAGTACTTC
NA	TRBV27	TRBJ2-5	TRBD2	CASSSPLLGGQETQYF	TGTGCCAGCAGCTCCCCCCTTCTCGGGGGGCAAGAGACCCAGTACTTC
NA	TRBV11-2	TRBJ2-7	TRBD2	CASSFISGRVPDEQYF	TGTGCCAGCAGCTTCATTAGCGGGAGGGTCCCCGACGAGCAGTACTTC
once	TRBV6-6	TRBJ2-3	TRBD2	CASSYGAGNTDTQYF	TGTGCCAGCAGTTACGGAGCGGGGAATACAGATACGCAGTATTTT
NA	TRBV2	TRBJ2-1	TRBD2	CASIEGGLAVDRDEQFF	TGTGCCAGCATCGAAGGGGGACTAGCGGTTGATAGAGATGAGCAGTTCTTC
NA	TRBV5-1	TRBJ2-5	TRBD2	CASSFFGTSGGLATQYF	TGCGCCAGCAGCTTTTTCGGGACTAGCGGGGGACTTGCGACCCAGTACTTC
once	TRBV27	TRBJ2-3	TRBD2	CASSLANRPLRGGEGDTQYF	TGTGCCAGCAGTTTAGCTAACCGCCCATTGCGGGGCGGGGAGGGAGATACGCAGTATTTT
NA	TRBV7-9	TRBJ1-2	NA	CASIRTAPRTF	TGTGCCAGCATCCGGACAGCGCCGAGGACCTTC
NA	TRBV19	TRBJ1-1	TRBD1	CASSRGVGQGVSSTEAFF	TGTGCCAGTAGTAGGGGAGTGGGACAGGGGGTGTCGAGCACTGAAGCTTTCTTT
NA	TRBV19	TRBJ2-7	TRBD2	CASSLTSGHYEQYF	TGTGCCAGTAGTCTGACTAGCGGACACTACGAGCAGTACTTC
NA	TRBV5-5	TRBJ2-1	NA	CASSFISTDPSNEQFF	TGTGCCAGCAGCTTCATCTCGACAGACCCATCCAATGAGCAGTTCTTC
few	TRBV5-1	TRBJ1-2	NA	CASSASETYGYTF	TGCGCCAGCAGCGCCAGCGAAACCTATGGCTACACCTTC
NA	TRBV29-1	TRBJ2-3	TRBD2	CSVDSRGGRADTQYF	TGCAGCGTTGATTCGCGGGGGGGACGCGCAGATACGCAGTATTTT